This T cell receptor (beta chain) was recorded in a study of shared clonotypes between healthy human individuals. Overall study: Each donor's CD8 memory used one plate, CD8 naive two, each CD4 subset three.

A word on this clone: Its target is not known.

The length of the CDR3 is 14 residues. Germline loops: CDR1 MNHNY, CDR2 SVGAGI (reference sequence). V lost 5 bases and J lost 7; bases outside the gene matches: 5. Study results and caveats: The sole specimen, blood, was sampled, and tissue repertoires likely differ. Naive subsets generally exceeded memory subsets in estimated richness.

Across several immunoSEQ plates, the genomic DNA of each subset was split evenly. TCRdb's copy holds only in-frame clones and misses some; the assay was immunoSEQ multiplex PCR. The sample gives over 700,000 clones, around 77% of which show up once; around 1.8% is in the top ten. This chain uses TRBV6-6 with TRBJ2-7; TRBD2 matches 13 bases. The sequencing input was memory CD4+ T cells sorted from blood. Subset: CD45RA-negative fraction. This clonotype was obtained from a woman aged 25 to 45 in good health. The CDR3 nucleotides are TGTGCCAGCAGTCCCGGACTAGCGGGAGATGAGCAGTACTTC. It is translated as CASSPGLAGDEQYF.